This T cell receptor (beta chain) originates from a study of blood T cell repertoires in COVID-19. Study context: The United States, Italy and Spain provided the acute and convalescent COVID-19 samples. T cells, B-cell-depleted T cells, or PBMCs supplied cDNA or gDNA.

Authors' processing steps: Reference gene primer amplification in the assay estimated nucleated cell counts. Only in-frame clones appear in the TCRdb table, and some are missing; sequencing was by immunoSEQ multiplex PCR. V, J and clone size reflect that table, while D and trimming were determined from the DNA. Of some 190,000 clones in the sample, roughly 84% are singletons; the top ten hold 8% to 11%. The germline V gene encodes CDR1 KGHSH and CDR2 LQKENI. CDR3 length equals 16 residues. The J segment lost 6 bases and the V segment lost 6 bases, leaving 9 bases of the junction unmatched. The chain links TRBV18 to TRBJ2-1, with 12 bases fitting TRBD2. The sample consisted of peripheral blood. The TCR comes from a woman of 80 years or more with active or convalescent COVID-19. The CDR3 is CASSQLLAGGSNEQFF. DNA of the CDR3: TGTGCCAGCTCCCAACTTCTAGCGGGAGGGTCCAATGAGCAGTTCTTC.